Below, one TCR beta chain is given with its context. Its antigen is not identified. Generated by immunoSEQ multiplex PCR, the TCRdb table keeps only in-frame clones and is missing some. The sample lists about 200,000 clones, approximately 85% occurring once. This entry comes from a study of cytomegalovirus exposure and HLA in healthy donors. CDR3 length equals 16 residues. J gave up 3 bases and V 4 bases, and 9 bases lay outside the gene matches. Per the germline V gene, CDR1 is SGHAT and CDR2 is FQNNGV. Regarding the study as a whole: In vitro testing confirmed a few CMV-associated chains as specific for CMV antigens. The classifier, whose performance was assessed in both the original and validation cohorts, reportedly diagnosed cytomegalovirus status with high specificity and sensitivity. The tendency of first-cohort TCR clusters to co-occur in the 120 or so validation repertoires was identified by a subsequent analysis. Among TCR beta chains, those listed as cytomegalovirus-associated numbered over 150.

The J gene is TRBJ2-1, the V gene TRBV11-2, with 7 bases aligning to TRBD2. The clonotype comes from a young woman in good health and CMV-seronegative. The sequencing sample was made of PBMCs. The CDR3 protein is CASSSTRDYNYNEQFF. As DNA, the CDR3 is TGTGCCAGCAGCTCGACCCGGGACTACAACTACAATGAGCAGTTCTTC.